This T cell receptor (beta chain) was captured in a study of beta chain features in type 1 diabetes. Expressed TCRB transcripts were sequenced after all isolated RNA was converted to cDNA. The protocol was immunoSEQ multiplex PCR, while the TCRdb copy is restricted to in-frame clones and leaves out a portion. The sample consists of fewer than 200,000 clones, approximately 8.1% of them appearing once. V lost 3 bases to trimming and J lost 0 bases; unmatched junction nucleotides: 0. The CDR3 has 16 residues. In germline, CDR1 is KGHSH, CDR2 LQKENI. The specimen was central memory CD4+ T cells from blood. The receptor was isolated from a man aged 18 to 29 in good health. The chain joins TRBV18 to TRBJ2-6, with 9 bases matching TRBD1. The DNA for the CDR3 is TGTGCCAGCTCACCGACAGGGGGCTCTGGGGCCAACGTCCTGACTTTC. Its protein is CASSPTGGSGANVLTF.